This T cell receptor (beta chain) was identified in a study of tumor and adjacent non-tumor tissue in lung cancer. Study in general: Patients comprised about a dozen adenocarcinoma, a couple of squamous cell carcinoma and 1 small cell lung cancer. Stage I to III disease affected some 11 men and 5 women aged roughly 31 to 85. Findings and limits, study-wide: Top 100 clones took a larger repertoire share in normal lung.

Trimming cost V 6 bases and J 5 bases, with 19 bases left between them. The CDR3 is 15 amino acids. Germline V gene lookup returns CDR1 MDHEN and CDR2 SYDVKM. RNA was extracted from bulk tissue without any cell sorting. More than 3 cm separated this lung sample from the edge of the tumor. Chemotherapy-naive patients with new lung cancer underwent thoracic surgery in China, August–November 2014. For this clonotype: Antigen: not known. A much larger clonotype is one base distant, so this may be a read error. The CDR3 does not close with the conserved phenylalanine or tryptophan, likely indicating a read error.

Three rounds of nested PCR, following a modified ARM-PCR protocol, produced the TCRbeta library. TCRdb re-called the multiplex PCR reads through MiXCR, storing one row per CDR3 protein. This sample has more than 35,000 distinct CDR3 sequences; more than 60% occur once, and the top ten carry around 20%. This sequence was found in a woman aged 35 to 49 with non-small cell lung cancer. The V and J genes are TRBV28 and TRBJ1-1; D is perhaps TRBD1 (5 bases). The sequenced material came from distant non-tumor lung tissue. In DNA form, the CDR3 reads TGTGCCAGCAGCATAGCCGGGACTGGGAAGACTGAAGCTTTCATT. It specifies CASSIAGTGKTEAFI.